The 18 T cell receptor beta chains in this list originate from one sample, sequenced in a study of blood T cells in healthy people across ages. PCR was performed a second time for roughly 7 to 11 cycles using a sample-barcoded 5' primer and a J-beta primer mix. A single record per CDR3 protein comes from TCRdb applying MiXCR to the 5' RACE reads. The table lists roughly 790,000 distinct CDR3 sequences, approximately 43% of them singletons, with 20% to 25% in the top ten. Material for sequencing was blood. The receptors originated from a woman in her sixties or seventies in good health.

This clonotype was observed a few times. The V gene is TRBV20-1, the J gene TRBJ2-3; 7 positions match TRBD2. Germline lookup yields CDR1 DFQATT and CDR2 SNEGSKA (reference sequence). The CDR3 loop spans 15 amino acids. J gave up 2 bases and V 5 bases, and 10 bases lay outside the gene matches. CDR3 residues: CSAPASGAFTDTQYF. In DNA, the CDR3 is TGCAGTGCTCCAGCGAGCGGGGCCTTCACAGATACGCAGTATTTT.

This chain links TRBV29-1 with TRBJ1-1; tentative D call: TRBD1 (6 bases). Trimming removed 5 bases from V and 5 bases from J, with 24 bases in between. This CDR3 region has 16 residues. Germline-derived CDR1 and CDR2 are SQVTM and ANQGSEA. The CDR3 region is CSVYPLSVRGNTEAFF. In DNA form, the CDR3 reads TGCAGCGTTTATCCGTTAAGTGTCAGGGGAAATACTGAAGCTTTCTTT. Full variable domain (missing parts from reference TRBV29-1 and TRBJ1-1): SAVISQKPSRDICQRGTSLTIQCQVDSQVTMMFWYRQQPGQSLTLIATANQGSEATYESGFVIDKFPISRPNLTFSTLTVSNMSPEDSSIYLCSVYPLSVRGNTEAFFGQGTRLTVV.

The V call is TRBV20-1, the J call TRBJ2-3; either TRBD1 or TRBD2 may supply D (5 bases each). V was cut by 5 bases and J by 2 bases, with 14 bases left in between. CDR3 length: 14 amino acids. Germline V lookup: CDR1 DFQATT, CDR2 SNEGSKA (reference sequence). The CDR3 DNA reads TGCAGTGCTGACCGGGACGCCTACACAGATACGCAGTATTTT. Translated: CSADRDAYTDTQYF.

The chain combines TRBV5-1 with TRBJ2-1, with TRBD1 identical over 11 bases. CDR1 is SGHRS and CDR2 is YFSETQ in the germline V gene. V lost 2 bases to trimming and J lost 6 bases; unmatched junction nucleotides: 4. The length of the CDR3 is 15 residues. CDR3 in amino acids: CASSFGTGGINEQFF. CDR3 coding DNA: TGCGCCAGCAGCTTTGGGACAGGGGGTATCAATGAGCAGTTCTTC.

This clonotype appeared once. This may stem from a read error, because a much larger clone lies one nucleotide away. The chain has TRBV7-2 and TRBJ2-3; 7 bases are shared with TRBD2. Germline V CDR1 and CDR2: SGHTA, FQGNSA. This CDR3 spans 13 amino acids. The CDR3 loop reads CASSRDYTDSQYF. The DNA of the CDR3 is TGTGCCAGCAGCCGGGACTACACAGATTCGCAGTATTTT.

This clonotype was counted only a few times. This chain connects TRBV2 to TRBJ2-7, with 10 bases fitting TRBD2. Looked up from germline, CDR1 is SNHLY and CDR2 is FYNNEI. The CDR3 has 14 amino acids. Trimming removed 9 bases from V and 7 bases from J; junction bases left unmatched: 12. The CDR3 loop reads CARRRTSGYNEQYF. CDR3 bases: TGTGCCAGAAGACGGACTAGCGGATACAATGAGCAGTACTTC.

V and J are TRBV6-5 and TRBJ2-1; 10 nucleotides align to TRBD2. CDR1 and CDR2 (germline): MNHEY, SVGAGI. With 6 bases clipped from V and 6 bases from J, the junction kept 8 bases outside the gene matches. CDR3 length equals 15 residues. The CDR3: CASSLLAGLGNEQFF. The CDR3, as DNA: TGTGCCAGCAGCTTACTAGCGGGGTTAGGCAATGAGCAGTTCTTC.

This clonotype was observed a handful of times. The chain recombines TRBV25-1 with TRBJ2-7; D is unresolved. Germline V gene sequence: CDR1 MGHDK, CDR2 SYGVNS. CDR3 length: 14 residues. V gave up 1 base and J gave up 2 bases, with 9 bases separating them. The DNA of the CDR3 is TGTGCCAGCAGTGAATCCGGTAGAACCTACGAGCAGTACTTC. This sequence encodes CASSESGRTYEQYF.

The table lists this clonotype with many counts. The chain carries TRBV12-3 or TRBV12-4 and TRBJ2-3, with D unclear. CDR3 length equals 14 residues. V was pared by 3 bases and J by 2 bases, with 9 bases between. As DNA, the CDR3 is TGTGCCAGCAGTTTTCGGGCCCTCACAGATACGCAGTATTTT. This sequence encodes CASSFRALTDTQYF.

J is TRBJ2-2 and V is TRBV27; D remains unclear. This CDR3 region has 12 residues. V gave up 8 bases and J gave up 3 bases, with 7 bases separating them. Germline loops: CDR1 MNHEY, CDR2 SMNVEV (reference sequence). CDR3 DNA: TGTGCCAGCGGGCAGTACACCGGGGAGCTGTTTTTT. Its protein is CASGQYTGELFF.

The rearrangement joins TRBV6-5 to TRBJ2-7; D is perhaps TRBD1 or TRBD2 (5 bases each). The CDR3 has 14 amino acids. The V and J ends lost 7 bases and 1 base respectively, with 14 bases between them. Germline V gene sequence: CDR1 MNHEY, CDR2 SVGAGI. The CDR3 spells CASTGTVPSYEQYF. The CDR3 region has the DNA TGTGCCAGCACAGGGACCGTCCCATCCTACGAGCAGTACTTC.

CDR3 sequence: CASSETSGTSYNEQFF. The CDR3 nucleotides are TGTGCCAGCAGCGAGACTAGCGGCACATCCTACAATGAGCAGTTCTTC. This chain uses TRBV7-3 with TRBJ2-1; 9 nucleotides line up with TRBD2. The V and J ends lost 5 bases and 1 base, in that order; junction bases with no gene match: 6. CDR1 is SGHTA and CDR2 is FQGTGA in the germline V gene. This CDR3 has 16 amino acids.

This clonotype was seen more than once but under ten times. The genes are TRBV20-1 and TRBJ2-5; TRBD2 is a possible D gene (6 bases). The germline gives CDR1 DFQATT, CDR2 SNEGSKA (reference sequence). V dropped 0 bases and J dropped 4 bases, with 12 bases sitting between them. The CDR3 is made up of 14 amino acids. CDR3 nucleotide sequence: TGCAGTGCTAGAGATCCCGGAGGGGCAGAGACCCAGTACTTC. Translated: CSARDPGGAETQYF.

As regards this clonotype: This could be a read error, since a much larger clone is one nucleotide away. The rearrangement uses TRBV2 and TRBJ2-1, with D unresolved. Germline V CDR1 and CDR2: SNHLY, FYNNEI. This CDR3 comprises 14 residues. The CDR3 loop reads CASSEAGFNNERFF. The DNA of the CDR3 is TGTGCCAGCAGTGAAGCCGGCTTCAACAATGAGCGGTTCTTC.

This clonotype was observed a few times. The CDR3 sequence: CASQDRGPTDTQYF. In nucleotides, the CDR3 is TGTGCCAGCCAGGACAGGGGGCCCACAGATACGCAGTATTTT. The rearrangement links TRBV24-1 to TRBJ2-3, with 11 bases aligning to TRBD1. Germline values: CDR1 KGHDR, CDR2 SFDVKD. Losses at the gene ends were 11 bases for V and 2 bases for J; bases not matched to a gene: 5. The CDR3 sequence is 14 residues long.

V usage is TRBV11-3 and J usage is TRBJ2-1; 7 nucleotides match TRBD2. Trimming removed 5 bases from V and 7 bases from J; junction bases left unmatched: 17. Germline assignment: CDR1 SGHNT and CDR2 YENEEA. This CDR3 is built from 17 residues. CDR3 protein: CASSNRWEGRAPNEQFF. CDR3 coding DNA: TGTGCCAGCAGCAATCGGTGGGAGGGCCGGGCCCCGAATGAGCAGTTCTTC.

This clonotype was counted a single time. The chain joins TRBV27 to TRBJ2-5; 7 nucleotides line up with TRBD1. CDR3 size: 15 residues. The germline V gene has CDR1 MNHEY and CDR2 SMNVEV (reference sequence). The ends lost 6 bases at V and 2 bases at J; junction bases unmatched: 9. DNA for the CDR3: TGTGCCAGCAGCCCCCAGACAGGGCAACAAGAGACCCAGTACTTC. Encoded protein: CASSPQTGQQETQYF.

The chain couples TRBV10-1 to TRBJ1-1; D remains ambiguous. The V end was cut by 4 bases, the J end by 3 bases, with 15 bases between. Germline-derived CDR1 and CDR2 are WNHNN and SYGVQD (reference sequence). The CDR3 loop spans 15 amino acids. DNA of the CDR3: TGCGCCAGCAGTGCCCGTGAAGCGGGCGACACTGAAGCTTTCTTT. This codes for CASSAREAGDTEAFF.